This TCR beta chain came from a study of cytomegalovirus exposure and HLA in healthy donors. Study-level findings and limits: Cytomegalovirus-associated status was assigned to 164 TCR beta chains. Presence/absence analyses assumed roughly uniform sequencing depth across donors, which may not hold. Most TCR sequences showed up rarely, but some public TCRs showed up in many donors. Reported findings show TCR beta sequences accurately forecast HLA-A and HLA-B alleles in most subjects.

The study ran its PCR with 60 Vbeta and 13 Jbeta primers. This table comes from immunoSEQ multiplex PCR, and its TCRdb copy is limited to in-frame clones, with some not included. The sample comprises more than 110,000 clones, around 75% of which are singletons, and about 1.5% rests with the top ten. Comment on this clone: Its antigen is not identified.

The receptor's source is a woman aged 30 to 39 in good health and CMV-seronegative. Sequencing was performed on PBMCs.

For the CDR3, the DNA is TGTGCCAGCAGCCCCGGGTCTAAAAACACCGGGGAGCTGTTTTTT. It yields the protein CASSPGSKNTGELFF. The genes are TRBV7-2 and TRBJ2-2; D not resolved. In germline, CDR1 is SGHTA, CDR2 FQGNSA. V was trimmed by 5 bases and J by 2 bases, leaving 12 bases between them. This CDR3 has 15 residues.